These 2 T cell receptor beta chains were sequenced from one sample in a study of blood T cell repertoires in COVID-19. The assay was immunoSEQ multiplex PCR, and TCRdb's table has in-frame clones only and misses some. The data contain approximately 200,000 clones, 85% of them seen just once; the ten biggest clones take up around 19%. The sample was PBMCs or T cells enriched from blood (not recorded which). Source of these receptors: a man in his forties who had recovered from COVID-19.

The chain recombines TRBV28 with TRBJ1-1; D is perhaps TRBD1 (5 bases). This CDR3 contains 14 residues. Trimming removed 6 bases from V and 4 bases from J, with 15 bases in between. CDR1 is MDHEN, CDR2 SYDVKM, per germline. The CDR3, as DNA: TGTGCCAGCAGGCTGGGGGGGAAGGCCACTGAAGCTTTCTTT. Protein sequence: CASRLGGKATEAFF. Filled out from reference TRBV28 and TRBJ1-1, the complete variable domain reads DVKVTQSSRYLVKRTGEKVFLECVQDMDHENMFWYRQDPGLGLRLIYFSYDVKMKEKGDIPEGYSVSREKKERFSLILESASTNQTSMYLCASRLGGKATEAFFGQGTRLTVV.

J is TRBJ2-7 and V is TRBV7-6, with D possibly being TRBD1 (5 bases). The CDR3 totals 12 residues. Germline V gene lookup returns CDR1 SGHVS and CDR2 FNYEAQ. With 9 bases removed from V and 2 bases from J, the gap between germline ends came to 11 bases. The CDR3 region has the DNA TGTGCCAGTTTTTCGACAGCCTACGAGCAGTACTTC. Amino acids: CASFSTAYEQYF.